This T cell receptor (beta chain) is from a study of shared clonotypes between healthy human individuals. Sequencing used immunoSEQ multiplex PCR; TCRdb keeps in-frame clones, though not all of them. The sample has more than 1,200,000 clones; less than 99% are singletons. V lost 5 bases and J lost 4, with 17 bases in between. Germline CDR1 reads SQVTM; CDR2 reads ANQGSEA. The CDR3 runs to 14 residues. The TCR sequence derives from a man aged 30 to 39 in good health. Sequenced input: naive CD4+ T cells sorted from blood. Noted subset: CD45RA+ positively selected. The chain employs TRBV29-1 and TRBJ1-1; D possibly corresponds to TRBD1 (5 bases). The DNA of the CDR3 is TGCAGCGTTCCCCATCAGGGCGAGGGCACTGAAGCTTTCTTT. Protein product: CSVPHQGEGTEAFF. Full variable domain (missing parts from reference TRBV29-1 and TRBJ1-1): SAVISQKPSRDICQRGTSLTIQCQVDSQVTMMFWYRQQPGQSLTLIATANQGSEATYESGFVIDKFPISRPNLTFSTLTVSNMSPEDSSIYLCSVPHQGEGTEAFFGQGTRLTVV.